Described below is a single TCR beta chain sequence and its context. Authors' methods: The authors estimated nucleated cell counts from reference gene primer amplification. Generated by immunoSEQ multiplex PCR, the TCRdb table keeps only in-frame clones and is missing some. V, J and clone size derive from that table, while D and trimming were established from the DNA sequence. The sample contains a few hundred thousand clones, just under 90% of which appear only once. The record originates from a study of blood T cell repertoires in COVID-19. The overall study: Nucleic acid was either cDNA or gDNA, and it came from T cells, B-cell-depleted T cells, or PBMCs.

Germline CDR1 reads MNHEY; CDR2 reads SVGAGI. The CDR3 consists of 15 residues. V was clipped by 5 bases and J by 7 bases; unmatched bases: 9. This receptor was obtained from a woman between 45 and 65 years old with COVID-19, enrolled during active disease. Sequencing was performed on peripheral blood. This chain links TRBV6-5 with TRBJ2-1, with 9 bases lining up with TRBD1. The chain's CDR3 is CASSTTGTGKNEQFF. The CDR3 region has the DNA TGTGCCAGCAGTACCACCGGGACAGGGAAAAATGAGCAGTTCTTC.